This entry lists 25 T cell receptor beta chains sequenced from one sample in a study of T cell changes during pregnancy in multiple sclerosis. Data came from immunoSEQ multiplex PCR; TCRdb stores just in-frame clones and leaves some out. The table shows approximately 90,000 clones, with roughly 92% occurring only once. Specimen: peripheral blood, collected after pregnancy. The origin of the receptors is a female donor with multiple sclerosis, enrolled in a pregnancy study.

This clone showed up just once. V and J are TRBV4-1 and TRBJ2-3, with TRBD2 identical over 9 bases. V was clipped by 1 base and J by 2 bases; unmatched bases: 4. CDR3 length equals 16 residues. Germline lookup yields CDR1 MGHRA and CDR2 YSYEKL. CDR3 sequence: CASSQGASGNTDTQYF. In DNA form, the CDR3 reads TGCGCCAGCAGCCAAGGAGCTAGCGGGAACACAGATACGCAGTATTTT.

The chain is built from TRBV7-2 and TRBJ2-1; TRBD1 aligns across 10 bases. CDR3 length equals 16 residues. J was trimmed by 6 bases and V by 5 bases; bases with no gene match: 10. Per germline, CDR1 SGHTA and CDR2 FQGNSA. Here the CDR3 reads CASSGMTGGYGNEQFF. DNA of the CDR3: TGTGCCAGCAGCGGGATGACAGGGGGCTACGGCAATGAGCAGTTCTTC.

The chain has TRBV27 and TRBJ1-1; D gene ambiguous. Trimming pared 3 bases from V and 1 base from J, leaving 9 bases between. CDR1 and CDR2 (germline): MNHEY, SMNVEV (reference sequence). This CDR3 region has 14 residues. The CDR3 here is CASSLYRENTEAFF. For the CDR3, the DNA is TGTGCCAGCAGTTTGTACCGAGAGAACACTGAAGCTTTCTTT.

This rearrangement joins TRBV11-2 to TRBJ2-7; TRBD1 matches 8 bases. The CDR3 runs to 16 residues. The trim removed 1 base at V and 1 base at J, leaving 6 bases unmatched. Germline V gene sequence: CDR1 SGHAT, CDR2 FQNNGV. The chain's CDR3 is CASSLAGTGISYEQYF. CDR3 coding DNA: TGTGCCAGCAGCTTAGCCGGGACAGGTATATCCTACGAGCAGTACTTC.

This clone was counted a few times. The chain combines TRBV10-3 with TRBJ1-1; TRBD1 is a possible D gene (6 bases). This CDR3 is built from 14 residues. Germline CDR1 is ENHRY and CDR2 is SYGVKD. V lost 3 bases and J lost 5, with 13 bases in between. The CDR3 sequence is CAISDWEGGTEAFF. The DNA for the CDR3 is TGTGCCATCAGTGATTGGGAGGGGGGGACTGAAGCTTTCTTT.

This clone appeared once. This chain connects TRBV19 to TRBJ2-6, with 13 bases identical to TRBD2. Trimming cost V 1 base and J 0 bases; bases outside gene matches: 6. Germline V gene data show CDR1 as LNHDA and CDR2 as SQIVND (reference sequence). The CDR3 extends over 20 amino acids. The CDR3 loop is CASSIGFGTSGASGANVLTF. The DNA of the CDR3 is TGTGCCAGTAGTATAGGCTTCGGGACTAGCGGGGCCTCTGGGGCCAACGTCCTGACTTTC.

This sequence joins TRBV5-1 and TRBJ2-3; TRBD2 is a possible D gene (6 bases). The CDR3 extends over 16 amino acids. Germline assignment: CDR1 SGHRS and CDR2 YFSETQ. V was trimmed by 0 bases and J by 2 bases, leaving 13 bases between them. CDR3 protein: CASSLAWRDSTDTQYF. The DNA of the CDR3 is TGCGCCAGCAGCTTGGCCTGGCGGGACTCCACAGATACGCAGTATTTT. Looking up the rest from reference TRBV5-1 and TRBJ2-3 gives the full variable domain: KAGVTQTPRYLIKTRGQQVTLSCSPISGHRSVSWYQQTPGQGLQFLFEYFSETQRNKGNFPGRFSGRQFSNSRSEMNVSTLELGDSALYLCASSLAWRDSTDTQYFGPGTRLTVL.

The rearrangement links TRBV2 to TRBJ1-2; the D is unclear. The germline CDR1 and CDR2 sequences are SNHLY and FYNNEI. This CDR3 comprises 12 residues. V was cut by 5 bases and J by 8 bases, with 12 bases left in between. The CDR3: CASSTSLGGYTF. As DNA, the CDR3 is TGTGCCAGCAGTACGTCACTAGGCGGCTACACCTTC. Full variable domain (outside the CDR3, taken from reference TRBV2 and TRBJ1-2): EPEVTQTPSHQVTQMGQEVILRCVPISNHLYFYWYRQILGQKVEFLVSFYNNEISEKSEIFDDQFSVERPDGSNFTLKIRSTKLEDSAMYFCASSTSLGGYTFGSGTRLTVV.

The chain is built from TRBV7-6 and TRBJ2-2, with a tentative D call TRBD1 (7 bases). This CDR3 region has 15 residues. CDR1 is SGHVS and CDR2 is FNYEAQ in the germline V gene. The ends were cut back, 1 base at V and 4 bases at J, with 10 bases in the middle. The CDR3 DNA is TGTGCCAGCAGCTTAGGACAGGGAGGCACCGGGGAGCTGTTTTTT. Encoded protein: CASSLGQGGTGELFF. The whole variable domain, remainder taken from reference TRBV7-6 and TRBJ2-2, is GAGVSQSPRYKVTKRGQDVALRCDPISGHVSLYWYRQALGQGPEFLTYFNYEAQQDKSGLPNDRFSAERPEGSISTLTIQRTEQRDSAMYRCASSLGQGGTGELFFGEGSRLTVL.

This chain joins TRBV30 and TRBJ2-3; 9 nucleotides agree with TRBD2. The CDR3 is 14 residues long. V was clipped by 0 bases and J by 6 bases; unmatched bases: 4. CDR1 and CDR2 from the germline V gene are GTSNPN and SVGIG (reference sequence). The DNA of the CDR3 is TGTGCCTGGAGTGTAACTAGCGGGCGGGATACGCAGTATTTT. Translation gives CAWSVTSGRDTQYF.

This clone was seen a single time. The chain combines TRBV27 with TRBJ2-2, with D unresolved. From germline, CDR1 is MNHEY and CDR2 SMNVEV (reference sequence). The CDR3 sequence is 15 residues long. Trimming took 3 bases from V and 2 from J, leaving 10 bases between them. The CDR3 spells CASSLSLPNTGELFF. The DNA of the CDR3 is TGTGCCAGCAGTTTGTCTCTTCCCAACACCGGGGAGCTGTTTTTT.

The J gene is TRBJ2-6, the V gene TRBV29-1; TRBD2 is a possible D gene (6 bases). Germline loops: CDR1 SQVTM, CDR2 ANQGSEA. The CDR3 is 14 residues long. V lost 3 bases to trimming and J lost 4 bases, with 10 bases between them. In DNA form, the CDR3 reads TGCAGCGTTGATGGAGGGTCCGGGGCCAACGTCCTGACTTTC. This codes for CSVDGGSGANVLTF.

The chain combines TRBV27 with TRBJ2-7; 11 nucleotides match TRBD2. With V trimmed by 5 bases and J by 4 bases, 4 bases remained unmatched. CDR1 and CDR2 (germline): MNHEY, SMNVEV (reference sequence). This CDR3 contains 14 residues. Here the CDR3 reads CASSLAGGPYEQYF. DNA of the CDR3: TGTGCCAGCAGTCTAGCGGGAGGACCGTACGAGCAGTACTTC.

The chain couples TRBV4-1 to TRBJ2-7, with 9 bases lining up with TRBD1. Trimming removed 7 bases from V and 6 bases from J; junction bases left unmatched: 10. This CDR3 has 14 residues. Per the germline V gene, CDR1 is MGHRA and CDR2 is YSYEKL. The CDR3 spells CASTSGQGNSEQYF. The DNA of the CDR3 is TGCGCCAGCACCTCCGGACAGGGGAATTCCGAGCAGTACTTC.

This chain joins TRBV5-4 and TRBJ1-2; 7 bases agree with TRBD1. Germline V lookup: CDR1 SGHNT, CDR2 YYREEE (reference sequence). The CDR3 covers 12 residues. The V segment lost 3 bases and the J segment 8 bases; nucleotides outside the gene matches: 4. The DNA for the CDR3 is TGTGCCAGCAGCTCGGGACAGCTAGGCTACACCTTC. This translates into CASSSGQLGYTF.

The gene calls are TRBV6-4 and TRBJ2-4, with 8 nucleotides matching TRBD1. V shed 4 bases and J 8 bases; nucleotides not matched to a gene: 7. This CDR3 comprises 14 residues. Germline V gives CDR1 MRHNA, CDR2 SNTAGT. The CDR3 DNA is TGTGCCAGCAGTGCCCCAGGGGGCCGGCACATTCAGTACTTC. It translates to CASSAPGGRHIQYF.

This clone came up once. The J gene is TRBJ2-2, the V gene TRBV5-1, with D unresolved. V shed 5 bases and J shed 3 bases, with 14 bases lying between them. Germline V lookup: CDR1 SGHRS, CDR2 YFSETQ. The CDR3 has 15 amino acids. CDR3 DNA: TGCGCCAGCAGTTTAAGCCTATCGGACACCGGGGAGCTGTTTTTT. Translating it yields CASSLSLSDTGELFF.

This clone was picked up one time. This chain joins TRBV7-6 and TRBJ2-7; D is perhaps TRBD2 (6 bases). CDR3 length equals 16 residues. Germline CDR1 SGHVS, CDR2 FNYEAQ. V was trimmed by 2 bases and J by 5 bases, leaving 19 bases between them. CDR3 nucleotides: TGTGCCAGCAGCTTAATGGGCGGGAATTTGGGCGACGAGCAGTACTTC. Residues: CASSLMGGNLGDEQYF.

The chain recombines TRBV19 with TRBJ1-1, with D possibly TRBD1 on 6 matching bases. Germline V gene data show CDR1 as LNHDA and CDR2 as SQIVND (reference sequence). This CDR3 contains 15 residues. V lost 8 bases, J lost 3 bases, and 19 bases lay in between. The chain's CDR3 is CASWDLTGRDTEAFF. The DNA for the CDR3 is TGTGCCAGTTGGGACCTTACAGGGAGGGACACTGAAGCTTTCTTT.

The rearrangement links TRBV4-3 to TRBJ2-6; TRBD1 matches 7 bases. Per the germline V gene, CDR1 is LGHNA and CDR2 is YSLEER. The length of the CDR3 is 18 residues. The ends lost 1 base at V and 0 bases at J; junction bases unmatched: 6. The CDR3 loop reads CASSQGNKGASGANVLTF. DNA of the CDR3: TGCGCCAGCAGCCAAGGAAACAAGGGGGCCTCTGGGGCCAACGTCCTGACTTTC.

This chain uses TRBV5-1 with TRBJ1-1; tentative D call: TRBD1 (6 bases). V was clipped by 4 bases and J by 0 bases, with 25 bases between them. This CDR3 comprises 19 residues. CDR1 is SGHRS, CDR2 YFSETQ, per germline. DNA of the CDR3: TGCGCCAGCAGCCCATTAATTTCCGCGAGGACAGCCATGAACACTGAAGCTTTCTTT. Translated: CASSPLISARTAMNTEAFF.

The chain uses TRBV12-5 and TRBJ1-2; 8 nucleotides agree with TRBD1. The trim removed 1 base at V and 6 bases at J, leaving 4 bases unmatched. Germline values: CDR1 LGHNT, CDR2 FRNRAP. This CDR3 is 14 amino acids long. The CDR3 DNA reads as TGTGCTAGTGGTTTGGGCAGGGGGCTAAATGGCTACACCTTC. Amino acids: CASGLGRGLNGYTF.

Here the CDR3 reads CASSEAWDSYNSPLHF. CDR3 nucleotide sequence: TGTGCCAGCAGTGAAGCTTGGGACAGCTATAATTCACCCCTCCACTTT. The V gene is TRBV6-1, the J gene TRBJ1-6; 7 positions match TRBD1. The CDR3 runs to 16 residues. The V gene's germline CDR1 is MNHNS and CDR2 SASEGT. Unmatched junction bases numbered 2, after V lost 0 bases and J lost 3 bases.

The V and J genes are TRBV6-1 and TRBJ2-7; TRBD2 matches at 11 bases. V was pared by 5 bases and J by 3 bases, with 6 bases of the junction left unmatched. This CDR3 comprises 15 residues. Germline-derived CDR1 and CDR2 are MNHNS and SASEGT. In DNA, the CDR3 is TGTGCCAGCAGTCAAATAGCGGGGGGGATCTACGAGCAGTACTTC. It yields the protein CASSQIAGGIYEQYF.

About this clone itself: One junction end does not reproduce the germline sequence, and a read error may be involved. This chain joins TRBV6-1 and TRBJ2-5, with 8 bases lining up with TRBD1. The CDR3 totals 12 residues. Germline assignment: CDR1 MNHNS and CDR2 SASEGT. Written as DNA, the CDR3 is TGTGCCGGCAGGGGGCTGAGGGAGACCCAGTACTTC. It specifies CAGRGLRETQYF.